This T cell receptor beta chain originates from a study of T cell responses to AZD1222 COVID-19 vaccine. The study's findings and limits: Without day 14 samples, only post-peak T cell repertoires were studied. A mostly white British donor set with more females was recruited, and clonal diversity was possibly underestimated. Targets within unmutated variant regions were reportedly found for nearly half of spike-specific TCRs.

The data were produced by immunoSEQ multiplex PCR, yet TCRdb's version contains in-frame clones alone and is incomplete. The table shows roughly 120,000 clones, with about 86% occurring only once. Concerning this clone: Its antigen remains unknown.

The germline V gene encodes CDR1 SGHTA and CDR2 FQGNSA. This CDR3 has 15 residues. Unmatched junction bases numbered 4, after V lost 1 base and J lost 1 base. The receptor's source is an adult who received the AZD1222 COVID-19 vaccine. This chain uses TRBV7-2 with TRBJ2-7; 7 nucleotides match TRBD1. This sample comprised peripheral blood, obtained 28 days after the second AZD1222 dose. CDR3 sequence reads: CASSLGTGISYEQYF. The CDR3 nucleotides read TGTGCCAGCAGCTTAGGGACAGGAATTTCCTACGAGCAGTACTTC.